This TCR beta chain is from a study of blood T cell repertoires in COVID-19. About the study: The study drew acute and convalescent COVID-19 samples from the United States, Italy and Spain. From T cells, B-cell-depleted T cells, or PBMCs came the material, which was cDNA or gDNA.

There are 14 residues in the CDR3. V dropped 1 base and J dropped 4 bases, with 11 bases sitting between them. Germline CDR1 and CDR2: KGHSH and LQKENI. Original handling: Reference gene primer amplification yielded estimated nucleated cell counts. TCRdb's copy holds only in-frame clones and misses some; the assay was immunoSEQ multiplex PCR. V and J calls and clone size follow that table, whereas D and trimming were derived from the DNA. Here the sample spans some 120,000 clones, around 88% being singletons. This clone was picked up one time. The V and J genes are TRBV18 and TRBJ2-7, with D perhaps TRBD1 (5 bases). The specimen sequenced was peripheral blood. This sequence originates from a man of 80 years or more with active or convalescent COVID-19. For the CDR3, the DNA is TGTGCCAGCTCACCACGCGCAGGGCAATACGAGCAGTACTTC. Residues: CASSPRAGQYEQYF.